Listed below are T cell receptor beta chains from one sample, sequenced in a study of blood T cell repertoires in COVID-19. Data came from immunoSEQ multiplex PCR; TCRdb stores just in-frame clones and leaves some out. This table holds some 170,000 clones, around 90% found once. Input material: peripheral blood. Every receptor here comes from a woman aged 55-75 years who had recovered from COVID-19. CDR3s include the opening cysteine and the closing phenylalanine or tryptophan. D genes are given only for firm matches. Only part of the rows carry a size: once, few, many, or a class if the clone is expanded.

CDR3 length: 15
V gene: TRBV6-2/TRBV6-3
clone size: .
D gene: TRBD1
J gene: TRBJ2-7
CDR3 protein: CASSYYRTGENEQYF
CDR3 DNA: TGTGCCAGCAGTTACTACCGGACAGGGGAGAACGAGCAGTACTTC

CDR3 length: 15
V gene: TRBV24-1
clone size: .
D gene: TRBD1
J gene: TRBJ1-5
CDR3 protein: CATSILTGTPGPQHF
CDR3 DNA: TGTGCCACCAGTATATTGACAGGGACCCCAGGGCCCCAGCATTTT

CDR3 length: 15
V gene: TRBV7-6
clone size: .
D gene: TRBD2
J gene: TRBJ2-3
CDR3 protein: CASSLGLADTDTQYF
CDR3 DNA: TGTGCCAGCAGCCTGGGACTAGCGGACACAGATACGCAGTATTTT

CDR3 length: 15
V gene: TRBV4-3
clone size: .
D gene: TRBD1
J gene: TRBJ1-4
CDR3 protein: CASSQSSQGGEKLFF
CDR3 DNA: TGCGCCAGCAGCCAATCCTCGCAGGGGGGTGAAAAACTGTTTTTT

CDR3 length: 13
V gene: TRBV11-2
clone size: .
D gene: .
J gene: TRBJ2-7
CDR3 protein: CASRGGAADEQYF
CDR3 DNA: TGTGCCAGCAGGGGTGGGGCAGCCGACGAGCAGTACTTC

CDR3 length: 13
V gene: TRBV28
clone size: .
D gene: .
J gene: TRBJ1-2
CDR3 protein: CASWDNSNYGYTF
CDR3 DNA: TGTGCCAGTTGGGACAACTCTAACTATGGCTACACCTTC

CDR3 length: 14
V gene: TRBV3-1/TRBV3-2
clone size: .
D gene: .
J gene: TRBJ1-6
CDR3 protein: CASSQGGGSSPLHF
CDR3 DNA: TGTGCCAGCAGCCAAGGGGGGGGAAGTTCACCCCTCCACTTT

CDR3 length: 15
V gene: TRBV27
clone size: .
D gene: .
J gene: TRBJ2-7
CDR3 protein: CASSLGTPANYEQYF
CDR3 DNA: TGTGCCAGCAGTTTGGGGACTCCGGCAAACTACGAGCAGTACTTC

CDR3 length: 16
V gene: TRBV7-2
clone size: .
D gene: .
J gene: TRBJ1-1
CDR3 protein: CASSLAVDSVVAEAFF
CDR3 DNA: TGTGCCAGCAGCTTAGCCGTGGACAGCGTGGTGGCTGAAGCTTTCTTT

CDR3 length: 15
V gene: TRBV3-1/TRBV3-2
clone size: .
D gene: .
J gene: TRBJ1-2
CDR3 protein: CASSQLAGNYYGYTF
CDR3 DNA: TGTGCCAGCAGCCAGTTAGCAGGGAATTACTATGGCTACACCTTC

CDR3 length: 13
V gene: TRBV18
clone size: .
D gene: .
J gene: TRBJ1-5
CDR3 protein: CASSPIQDQPQHF
CDR3 DNA: TGTGCCAGCTCACCAATCCAGGATCAGCCCCAGCATTTT

CDR3 length: 14
V gene: TRBV5-1
clone size: once
D gene: .
J gene: TRBJ1-3
CDR3 protein: CASSSQGTGNTIYF
CDR3 DNA: TGCGCCAGCAGTTCCCAGGGGACTGGAAACACCATATATTTT

CDR3 length: 15
V gene: TRBV3-1/TRBV3-2
clone size: .
D gene: .
J gene: TRBJ2-7
CDR3 protein: CASSQGLISSYEQYF
CDR3 DNA: TGTGCCAGCAGCCAAGGGCTCATCAGCTCCTACGAGCAGTACTTC

CDR3 length: 15
V gene: TRBV19
clone size: .
D gene: .
J gene: TRBJ1-5
CDR3 protein: CASSIGVNSNQPQHF
CDR3 DNA: TGTGCCAGTAGTATCGGGGTGAATAGCAATCAGCCCCAGCATTTT

CDR3 length: 15
V gene: TRBV11-2
clone size: .
D gene: .
J gene: TRBJ1-5
CDR3 protein: CASSGGRGRYQPQHF
CDR3 DNA: TGTGCCAGCTCGGGTGGGAGGGGAAGGTATCAGCCCCAGCATTTT

CDR3 length: 15
V gene: TRBV4-1
clone size: .
D gene: TRBD1
J gene: TRBJ2-7
CDR3 protein: CASSPGQGAAVEQYF
CDR3 DNA: TGCGCCAGCAGCCCGGGACAGGGGGCTGCGGTGGAGCAGTACTTC

CDR3 length: 15
V gene: TRBV5-4
clone size: .
D gene: .
J gene: TRBJ1-1
CDR3 protein: CASSLWTSRYTEAFF
CDR3 DNA: TGTGCCAGCAGCTTGTGGACATCAAGATACACTGAAGCTTTCTTT

CDR3 length: 14
V gene: TRBV19
clone size: .
D gene: TRBD1
J gene: TRBJ1-1
CDR3 protein: CASSPGQGGTEAFF
CDR3 DNA: TGTGCCAGTAGCCCCGGACAGGGAGGCACTGAAGCTTTCTTT

CDR3 length: 14
V gene: TRBV2
clone size: .
D gene: .
J gene: TRBJ1-6
CDR3 protein: CASTISSYNSPLHF
CDR3 DNA: TGTGCCAGTACTATCAGCTCCTATAATTCACCCCTCCACTTT

CDR3 length: 15
V gene: TRBV5-1
clone size: .
D gene: TRBD1
J gene: TRBJ1-2
CDR3 protein: CASSADPGTAYGYTF
CDR3 DNA: TGCGCCAGCAGCGCGGATCCCGGGACAGCCTATGGCTACACCTTC

CDR3 length: 14
V gene: TRBV28
clone size: .
D gene: TRBD1
J gene: TRBJ2-1
CDR3 protein: CASRPGQGRNEQFF
CDR3 DNA: TGTGCCAGCAGACCTGGACAGGGGCGTAATGAGCAGTTCTTC

CDR3 length: 15
V gene: TRBV28
clone size: .
D gene: TRBD1
J gene: TRBJ2-7
CDR3 protein: CASSPSGTASYEQYF
CDR3 DNA: TGTGCCAGCAGTCCATCCGGGACAGCCTCCTACGAGCAGTACTTC

CDR3 length: 18
V gene: TRBV4-3
clone size: .
D gene: TRBD1
J gene: TRBJ2-1
CDR3 protein: CASSQDSVRQGAYNEQFF
CDR3 DNA: TGCGCCAGCAGCCAAGATTCTGTGAGACAGGGGGCTTACAATGAGCAGTTCTTC

CDR3 length: 13
V gene: TRBV7-8
clone size: .
D gene: .
J gene: TRBJ1-1
CDR3 protein: CASSLAGFTEAFF
CDR3 DNA: TGTGCCAGCAGCTTAGCGGGCTTCACTGAAGCTTTCTTT

CDR3 length: 14
V gene: TRBV7-2
clone size: .
D gene: TRBD1
J gene: TRBJ1-2
CDR3 protein: CASSVPGTGKGYTF
CDR3 DNA: TGTGCCAGCAGCGTCCCCGGGACAGGGAAGGGCTACACCTTC

CDR3 length: 14
V gene: TRBV6-5
clone size: .
D gene: .
J gene: TRBJ2-7
CDR3 protein: CASSSRPLSYEQYF
CDR3 DNA: TGTGCCAGCAGTTCCAGGCCCCTCTCCTACGAGCAGTACTTC

CDR3 length: 15
V gene: TRBV6-1
clone size: .
D gene: TRBD1
J gene: TRBJ2-7
CDR3 protein: CASSEAMTGAYEQYF
CDR3 DNA: TGTGCCAGCAGTGAAGCTATGACAGGGGCCTACGAGCAGTACTTC

CDR3 length: 16
V gene: TRBV2
clone size: many
D gene: TRBD1
J gene: TRBJ2-2
CDR3 protein: CASTVGAYRGTGELFF
CDR3 DNA: TGTGCCAGCACCGTTGGGGCGTACAGGGGCACCGGGGAGCTGTTTTTT

CDR3 length: 13
V gene: TRBV5-5
clone size: .
D gene: .
J gene: TRBJ2-5
CDR3 protein: CASSKSLWETQYF
CDR3 DNA: TGTGCCAGCAGTAAAAGCTTATGGGAGACCCAGTACTTC

CDR3 length: 15
V gene: TRBV6-5
clone size: .
D gene: TRBD2
J gene: TRBJ2-1
CDR3 protein: CASGLRSGGADEQFF
CDR3 DNA: TGTGCCAGCGGCCTTCGTAGCGGGGGGGCAGATGAGCAGTTCTTC

CDR3 length: 14
V gene: TRBV4-1
clone size: few
D gene: .
J gene: TRBJ1-1
CDR3 protein: CASSLRGRATEAFF
CDR3 DNA: TGCGCCAGCAGCCTCCGGGGGAGGGCCACTGAAGCTTTCTTT

CDR3 length: 15
V gene: TRBV5-8
clone size: .
D gene: TRBD2
J gene: TRBJ2-5
CDR3 protein: CASSFRLAPKETQYF
CDR3 DNA: TGTGCCAGCAGCTTTAGACTAGCGCCTAAAGAGACCCAGTACTTC

CDR3 length: 18
V gene: TRBV3-1/TRBV3-2
clone size: .
D gene: TRBD2
J gene: TRBJ2-5
CDR3 protein: CASSQVGLAGGVGETQYF
CDR3 DNA: TGTGCCAGCAGCCAAGTGGGACTAGCGGGGGGGGTTGGAGAGACCCAGTACTTC

CDR3 length: 12
V gene: TRBV28
clone size: .
D gene: .
J gene: TRBJ2-7
CDR3 protein: CASQGMSYEQYF
CDR3 DNA: TGTGCCAGCCAGGGGATGAGCTACGAGCAGTACTTC

CDR3 length: 14
V gene: TRBV6-6
clone size: once
D gene: TRBD1
J gene: TRBJ2-5
CDR3 protein: CASSYLRGPETQYF
CDR3 DNA: TGTGCCAGCAGTTACCTCAGGGGGCCGGAGACCCAGTACTTC

CDR3 length: 14
V gene: TRBV3-1/TRBV3-2
clone size: .
D gene: TRBD2
J gene: TRBJ2-5
CDR3 protein: CASSQRGGQETQYF
CDR3 DNA: TGTGCCAGCAGCCAGCGGGGGGGTCAAGAGACCCAGTACTTC

CDR3 length: 16
V gene: TRBV21-1
clone size: .
D gene: .
J gene: TRBJ1-1
CDR3 protein: CASTKPDRFIDAEAFF
CDR3 DNA: TGTGCCAGCACCAAACCTGACAGGTTTATTGATGCTGAAGCTTTCTTT

CDR3 length: 15
V gene: TRBV28
clone size: .
D gene: TRBD1
J gene: TRBJ1-1
CDR3 protein: CASSFDDRDRTEAFF
CDR3 DNA: TGTGCCAGCAGTTTTGATGACAGGGATCGCACTGAAGCTTTCTTT

CDR3 length: 12
V gene: TRBV6-6
clone size: .
D gene: .
J gene: TRBJ1-3
CDR3 protein: CATGSSGNTIYF
CDR3 DNA: TGTGCTACAGGGAGCTCTGGAAACACCATATATTTT

CDR3 length: 12
V gene: TRBV5-1
clone size: .
D gene: .
J gene: TRBJ2-3
CDR3 protein: CASSLAGDTQYF
CDR3 DNA: TGCGCCAGCAGCTTGGCCGGGGATACGCAGTATTTT

CDR3 length: 14
V gene: TRBV30
clone size: .
D gene: .
J gene: TRBJ2-3
CDR3 protein: CAWSAGGNTDTQYF
CDR3 DNA: TGTGCCTGGAGTGCTGGGGGCAACACAGATACGCAGTATTTT

CDR3 length: 15
V gene: TRBV5-1
clone size: .
D gene: TRBD1
J gene: TRBJ1-4
CDR3 protein: CASSLDTGGNEKLFF
CDR3 DNA: TGCGCCAGCAGCTTGGATACAGGGGGTAATGAAAAACTGTTTTTT

CDR3 length: 14
V gene: TRBV11-2
clone size: .
D gene: TRBD1
J gene: TRBJ1-2
CDR3 protein: CASSLDRTGAGYTF
CDR3 DNA: TGTGCCAGCAGCTTAGACAGGACAGGGGCCGGCTACACCTTC

CDR3 length: 14
V gene: TRBV11-1
clone size: .
D gene: TRBD1
J gene: TRBJ2-3
CDR3 protein: CASTEDRGPDTQYF
CDR3 DNA: TGTGCCAGCACCGAGGACAGGGGGCCAGATACGCAGTATTTT

CDR3 length: 14
V gene: TRBV5-5
clone size: .
D gene: .
J gene: TRBJ1-1
CDR3 protein: CASSFLGPNTEAFF
CDR3 DNA: TGTGCCAGCAGCTTTTTGGGGCCTAACACTGAAGCTTTCTTT

CDR3 length: 14
V gene: TRBV18
clone size: .
D gene: TRBD1
J gene: TRBJ1-3
CDR3 protein: CASSPGTGGNTIYF
CDR3 DNA: TGTGCCAGCTCACCAGGGACAGGGGGAAACACCATATATTTT

CDR3 length: 14
V gene: TRBV2
clone size: .
D gene: TRBD2
J gene: TRBJ2-7
CDR3 protein: CASSEGLAGPRSYF
CDR3 DNA: TGTGCCAGCAGTGAAGGACTAGCGGGGCCTCGATCGTACTTC

CDR3 length: 15
V gene: TRBV5-4
clone size: .
D gene: TRBD1
J gene: TRBJ2-7
CDR3 protein: CASRVRGQGAHEQYF
CDR3 DNA: TGTGCCAGCCGGGTCCGCGGACAGGGGGCACACGAGCAGTACTTC

CDR3 length: 16
V gene: TRBV19
clone size: once
D gene: TRBD1
J gene: TRBJ1-2
CDR3 protein: CASSTTGTGPGHGYTF
CDR3 DNA: TGTGCCAGTAGTACCACCGGGACAGGGCCCGGGCATGGCTACACCTTC

CDR3 length: 14
V gene: TRBV11-2
clone size: .
D gene: .
J gene: TRBJ1-1
CDR3 protein: CASSRREVSTEAFF
CDR3 DNA: TGTGCCAGCAGTCGAAGAGAGGTGAGCACTGAAGCTTTCTTT